Listed here are 23 T cell receptor beta chains from one sample, sequenced in a study of T cells in Graves' hyperthyroidism and ophthalmopathy. TCR beta CDR3 regions were amplified from RNA transcripts. The HTBI primer set was used in a first-round RT-PCR of the TCR CDR3. Using its own MiXCR run on the multiplex PCR reads, TCRdb lists one record per CDR3 protein. Here the sample spans over 300,000 distinct CDR3 sequences, approximately 15% being singletons. Sequences were obtained from blood. Source of these receptors: a woman aged 60-75 years with Graves' hyperthyroidism.

In regard to this clonotype: This may be a read error, as it is one base from a much larger clone. The chain is built from TRBV20-1 and TRBJ2-1, with D maybe TRBD2 (6 bases). The ends were cut back, 3 bases at V and 8 bases at J, with 14 bases in the middle. The CDR3 totals 13 residues. Germline V gives CDR1 DFQATT, CDR2 SNEGSKA (reference sequence). CDR3 sequence (DNA): TGCAGTGCTAGCCTACCGGGAGTTGATGAGCAGTTCTTC. Amino acids: CSASLPGVDEQFF.

There are many counts of this clonotype. The J gene is TRBJ2-5, the V gene TRBV2; 7 nucleotides match TRBD2. Germline CDR1 SNHLY, CDR2 FYNNEI. There are 12 residues in the CDR3. V dropped 10 bases and J dropped 3; count of bases not matched to a gene: 5. DNA for the CDR3: TGTGCCATCCAGCGGGGTAAAGAGACCCAGTACTTC. Residues: CAIQRGKETQYF.

This clonotype occurred many times. The CDR3 nucleotides are TGCAGTGCTCTAGGGATTAGCTCCTACAATGAGCAGTTCTTC. This gives the protein CSALGISSYNEQFF. The chain recombines TRBV20-1 with TRBJ2-1; D call uncertain. CDR1 is DFQATT, CDR2 SNEGSKA, per germline (reference sequence). The CDR3 loop spans 14 amino acids. V lost 5 bases and J lost 0, with 11 bases in between.

This clonotype showed up many times. The chain links TRBV20-1 to TRBJ2-7, with D possibly matching TRBD2 (6 bases). Trimming took off 7 bases at V and 0 bases at J, with 10 bases between the two ends. The CDR3 is 12 amino acids. CDR1 and CDR2 (germline): DFQATT, SNEGSKA (reference sequence). The CDR3 protein is CSVGGYSYEQYF. CDR3 coding DNA: TGCAGTGTAGGAGGGTACTCCTACGAGCAGTACTTC.

This clonotype was seen more than once but under ten times. This chain uses TRBV7-9 with TRBJ2-1, with TRBD2 matching 8 bases. CDR1 SEHNR and CDR2 FQNEAQ come from the germline V gene (reference sequence). Trimming cost V 5 bases and J 6 bases; bases outside gene matches: 9. The CDR3 extends over 15 amino acids. The CDR3 DNA reads TGTGCCAGCAGCCGTTTGTTAGCGGGAATCAATGAGCAGTTCTTC. Translated: CASSRLLAGINEQFF.

The chain combines TRBV19 with TRBJ1-2; D gene unclear. The CDR3 runs to 15 residues. In germline, CDR1 is LNHDA, CDR2 SQIVND (reference sequence). V shed 5 bases and J shed 2 bases, with 15 bases lying between them. The CDR3 nucleotides read TGTGCCAGTAGTGTAGTCGGCAGACTAAACTATGGCTACACCTTC. This sequence encodes CASSVVGRLNYGYTF.

Ten or more counts support this clonotype. The V call is TRBV7-2, the J call TRBJ2-3; D ambiguous. The germline V and J ends were trimmed by 5 bases and 1 base, with 13 bases remaining between them. The length of the CDR3 is 15 residues. Germline V gene lookup returns CDR1 SGHTA and CDR2 FQGNSA. The CDR3, as DNA: TGTGCCAGCAGCCCCCAGGCGCAGGGCACAGATACGCAGTATTTT. Amino acids: CASSPQAQGTDTQYF. Full variable domain (missing parts from reference TRBV7-2 and TRBJ2-3): GAGVSQSPSNKVTEKGKDVELRCDPISGHTALYWYRQSLGQGLEFLIYFQGNSAPDKSGLPSDRFSAERTGGSVSTLTIQRTQQEDSAVYLCASSPQAQGTDTQYFGPGTRLTVL.

This clonotype occurred many times. This chain uses TRBV29-1 with TRBJ2-7, with D hard to call. This CDR3 comprises 13 residues. CDR1 is SQVTM and CDR2 is ANQGSEA in the germline V gene. Trimming took off 0 bases at V and 2 bases at J, with 8 bases between the two ends. This CDR3 reads CSVEENSPYEQYF. Here the CDR3 DNA reads TGCAGCGTTGAAGAGAACAGCCCCTACGAGCAGTACTTC.

The rearrangement links TRBV24-1 to TRBJ1-2, with D unclear. V lost 3 bases and J lost 5, with 15 bases in between. Germline lookup yields CDR1 KGHDR and CDR2 SFDVKD. The CDR3 is made up of 15 amino acids. This chain's CDR3 is CATSDPTGGKYGYTF. CDR3 coding DNA: TGTGCCACCAGTGATCCGACGGGAGGCAAGTATGGCTACACCTTC.

The CDR3 spells CASRGGTSGRYEQYF. CDR3 DNA sequence: TGTGCCAGCAGGGGAGGGACTAGCGGGAGATACGAGCAGTACTTC. This chain uses TRBV5-4 with TRBJ2-7; 14 bases agree with TRBD2. J lost 4 bases, V lost 5 bases, and 5 bases had no gene match. The CDR3 covers 15 residues. Germline V lookup: CDR1 SGHNT, CDR2 YYREEE (reference sequence).

The rearrangement joins TRBV6-1 to TRBJ1-5; 9 bases are a match to TRBD1. V was pared by 6 bases and J by 0 bases, with 15 bases of the junction left unmatched. The length of the CDR3 is 19 residues. Germline V gene sequence: CDR1 MNHNS, CDR2 SASEGT. For the CDR3, the DNA is TGTGCCAGCAGCCCCACCGGGGGGACAGGGAGATATAGCAATCAGCCCCAGCATTTT. It translates to CASSPTGGTGRYSNQPQHF.

This clonotype was recorded a few times. This rearrangement joins TRBV29-1 to TRBJ1-2; D gene uncertain. Trimming pared 2 bases from V and 14 bases from J, leaving 15 bases between. The germline V gene has CDR1 SQVTM and CDR2 ANQGSEA. This CDR3 has 11 residues. The CDR3 here is CSVESDTVTTF. CDR3 DNA sequence: TGCAGCGTTGAATCCGACACCGTTACAACCTTC.

The sample holds many counts of this clonotype. V gene TRBV12-3 or TRBV12-4 combines with J gene TRBJ2-2, with D perhaps matching TRBD1 (6 bases). This CDR3 is 15 amino acids long. V gave up 10 bases and J gave up 4 bases, with 19 bases separating them. The CDR3 here is CAITSGTRVTGELFF. The CDR3 region has the DNA TGTGCCATCACATCGGGGACACGCGTCACCGGGGAGCTGTTTTTT.

This clonotype showed up many times. The V gene is TRBV6-1, the J gene TRBJ2-7; D possibly corresponds to TRBD2 (5 bases). Germline-derived CDR1 and CDR2 are MNHNS and SASEGT. The germline V and J ends were trimmed by 3 bases and 5 bases, with 14 bases remaining between them. The CDR3 contains 14 residues. The CDR3 sequence is CASSDRERRNEQYF. DNA of the CDR3: TGTGCCAGCAGTGACCGGGAACGAAGGAACGAGCAGTACTTC.

The CDR3: CASSLGQGGDNQPQHF. The CDR3 DNA is TGTGCCAGCAGTCTAGGACAGGGGGGCGACAATCAGCCCCAGCATTTT. V usage is TRBV12-3 or TRBV12-4 and J usage is TRBJ1-5, with 10 bases identical to TRBD1. The CDR3 runs to 16 residues. With V trimmed by 5 bases and J by 3 bases, 7 bases remained unmatched.

Ten or more counts support this clonotype. This chain links TRBV11-2 with TRBJ2-1, with D maybe TRBD1 (5 bases). The CDR3 has 15 residues. From germline, CDR1 is SGHAT and CDR2 FQNNGV. The V end was cut by 5 bases, the J end by 2 bases, with 13 bases between. The CDR3 spells CASSPLRGPYNEQFF. The CDR3 nucleotides read TGTGCCAGCAGCCCCTTAAGGGGCCCCTACAATGAGCAGTTCTTC. Full variable domain (outside the CDR3, taken from reference TRBV11-2 and TRBJ2-1): EAGVAQSPRYKIIEKRQSVAFWCNPISGHATLYWYQQILGQGPKLLIQFQNNGVVDDSQLPKDRFSAERLKGVDSTLKIQPAKLEDSAVYLCASSPLRGPYNEQFFGPGTRLTVL.

This clonotype has a count of ten or more. The chain carries TRBV2 and TRBJ2-4, with TRBD2 matching 13 bases. This CDR3 is 13 amino acids long. Germline V gives CDR1 SNHLY, CDR2 FYNNEI. The V and J ends lost 7 bases and 7 bases, in that order; junction bases with no gene match: 1. The CDR3 nucleotides are TGTGCCAGCAAGGGACTAGCGGGGAACATTCAGTACTTC. Translated: CASKGLAGNIQYF. Full variable domain (outside the CDR3, taken from reference TRBV2 and TRBJ2-4): EPEVTQTPSHQVTQMGQEVILRCVPISNHLYFYWYRQILGQKVEFLVSFYNNEISEKSEIFDDQFSVERPDGSNFTLKIRSTKLEDSAMYFCASKGLAGNIQYFGAGTRLSVL.

This clonotype has at least ten counts. The V gene is TRBV2, the J gene TRBJ1-3; 8 nucleotides agree with TRBD1. V lost 6 bases, J lost 4 bases, and 5 bases stayed unmatched. The germline V gene has CDR1 SNHLY and CDR2 FYNNEI. The CDR3 loop spans 14 amino acids. CDR3 sequence reads: CASSRTGPGNTIYF. The CDR3 nucleotides read TGTGCCAGCAGCCGGACAGGGCCCGGAAACACCATATATTTT.

This clonotype was counted ten times or more. The chain employs TRBV11-2 and TRBJ2-7, with TRBD2 matching over 15 bases. V trimming: 6 bases; J trimming: 1 base; junction bases outside the gene matches: 16. The germline CDR1 and CDR2 sequences are SGHAT and FQNNGV. This CDR3 spans 20 amino acids. CDR3 region: CASRRLRTGGTSGRSYEQYF. The CDR3 nucleotides are TGTGCCAGCAGGAGACTTAGGACAGGTGGGACTAGCGGGAGGTCCTACGAGCAGTACTTC.

This clonotype was observed many times. The CDR3 loop is CAWSPGPLSEKLFF. CDR3 DNA: TGTGCCTGGAGCCCTGGCCCGTTAAGTGAAAAACTGTTTTTT. The chain couples TRBV30 to TRBJ1-4, with D hard to call. Germline CDR1 GTSNPN, CDR2 SVGIG (reference sequence). V shed 3 bases and J shed 7 bases, with 15 bases lying between them. CDR3 size: 14 residues.

Many counts were recorded for this clonotype. The chain recombines TRBV6-1 with TRBJ2-6, with 7 bases lining up with TRBD2. The ends lost 9 bases at V and 2 bases at J; junction bases unmatched: 16. The CDR3 is made up of 18 amino acids. Germline assignment: CDR1 MNHNS and CDR2 SASEGT. The CDR3 sequence: CASNSWKASGTGANVLTF. CDR3 DNA: TGTGCCAGTAACTCCTGGAAGGCTAGCGGAACTGGGGCCAACGTCCTGACTTTC.

The chain links TRBV19 to TRBJ2-7; TRBD1 is a possible D gene (6 bases). Germline V CDR1 and CDR2: LNHDA, SQIVND (reference sequence). This CDR3 region has 14 residues. V shed 3 bases and J shed 1 base, with 10 bases lying between them. CDR3 loop: CASSIRGRSYEQYF. The CDR3 DNA sequence: TGTGCCAGTAGTATCAGGGGTAGATCCTACGAGCAGTACTTC.

This clonotype has ten or more counts. This chain connects TRBV11-2 to TRBJ2-7; 8 bases are shared with TRBD1. CDR1 and CDR2 from the germline V gene are SGHAT and FQNNGV. CDR3 length equals 17 residues. The trim removed 0 bases at V and 2 bases at J, leaving 9 bases unmatched. The CDR3 here is CASSLEIGDRSPYEQYF. The CDR3 region has the DNA TGTGCCAGCAGCTTAGAGATTGGGGACAGGTCCCCCTACGAGCAGTACTTC.